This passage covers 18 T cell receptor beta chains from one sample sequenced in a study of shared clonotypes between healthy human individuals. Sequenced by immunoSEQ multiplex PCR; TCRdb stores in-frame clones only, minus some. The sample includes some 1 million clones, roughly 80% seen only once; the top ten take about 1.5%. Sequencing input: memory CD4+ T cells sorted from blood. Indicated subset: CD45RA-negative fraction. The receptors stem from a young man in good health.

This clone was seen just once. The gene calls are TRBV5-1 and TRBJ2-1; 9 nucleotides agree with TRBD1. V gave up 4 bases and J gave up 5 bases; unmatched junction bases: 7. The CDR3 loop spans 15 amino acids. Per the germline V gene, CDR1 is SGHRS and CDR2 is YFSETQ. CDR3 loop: CASSPGDRDDNEQFF. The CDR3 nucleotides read TGCGCCAGCAGCCCGGGGGACAGGGATGACAATGAGCAGTTCTTC.

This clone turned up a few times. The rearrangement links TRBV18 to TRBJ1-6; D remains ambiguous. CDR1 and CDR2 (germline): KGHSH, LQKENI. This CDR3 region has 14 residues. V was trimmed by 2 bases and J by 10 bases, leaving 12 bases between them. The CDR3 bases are TGTGCCAGCTCACCAGGATTCCCGGAATCACCCCTCCACTTT. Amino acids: CASSPGFPESPLHF.

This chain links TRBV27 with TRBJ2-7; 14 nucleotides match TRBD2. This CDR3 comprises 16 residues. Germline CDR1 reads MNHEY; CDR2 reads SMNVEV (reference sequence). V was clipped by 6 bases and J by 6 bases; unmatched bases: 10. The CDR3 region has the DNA TGTGCCAGCAGCCCGGGACTAGCGGGGGTGGCTTCCGAGCAGTACTTC. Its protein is CASSPGLAGVASEQYF.

The CDR3 here is CASSDGKRRAAGNTIYF. The CDR3 DNA reads TGTGCCAGCAGTGACGGTAAAAGGAGGGCTGCTGGAAACACCATATATTTT. This chain connects TRBV2 to TRBJ1-3; D is ambiguous. V was clipped by 3 bases and J by 2 bases, with 17 bases between them. Germline V gene data show CDR1 as SNHLY and CDR2 as FYNNEI. This CDR3 is built from 17 residues.

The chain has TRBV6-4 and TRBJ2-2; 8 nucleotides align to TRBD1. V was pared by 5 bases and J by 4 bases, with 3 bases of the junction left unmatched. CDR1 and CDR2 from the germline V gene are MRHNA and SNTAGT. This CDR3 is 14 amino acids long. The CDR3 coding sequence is TGTGCCAGCAGTCGACAGGGGCCCACCGGGGAGCTGTTTTTT. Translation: CASSRQGPTGELFF.

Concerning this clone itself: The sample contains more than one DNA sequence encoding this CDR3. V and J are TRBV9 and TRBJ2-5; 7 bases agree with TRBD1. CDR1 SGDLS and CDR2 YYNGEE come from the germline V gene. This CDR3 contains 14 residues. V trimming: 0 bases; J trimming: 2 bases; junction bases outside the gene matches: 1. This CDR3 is CASSVEGAQETQYF. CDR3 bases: TGTGCCAGCAGCGTAGAGGGGGCGCAAGAGACCCAGTACTTC.

The CDR3 DNA follows: TGTGCCAGCACCGAACGGGGACAGGGGTCTTCACCCCTCCACTTT. The encoded protein is CASTERGQGSSPLHF. This rearrangement joins TRBV6-6 to TRBJ1-6, with TRBD1 matching 10 bases. With 7 bases clipped from V and 9 bases from J, the junction kept 9 bases outside the gene matches. The germline gives CDR1 MNHNY, CDR2 SVGAGI (reference sequence). CDR3 length: 15 residues.

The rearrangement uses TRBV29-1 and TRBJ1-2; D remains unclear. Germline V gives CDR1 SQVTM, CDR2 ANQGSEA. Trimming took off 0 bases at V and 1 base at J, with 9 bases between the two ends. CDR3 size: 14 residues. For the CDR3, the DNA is TGCAGCGTTGAAGAGGAGACCCTTAACTATGGCTACACCTTC. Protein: CSVEEETLNYGYTF. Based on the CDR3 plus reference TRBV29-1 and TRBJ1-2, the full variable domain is SAVISQKPSRDICQRGTSLTIQCQVDSQVTMMFWYRQQPGQSLTLIATANQGSEATYESGFVIDKFPISRPNLTFSTLTVSNMSPEDSSIYLCSVEEETLNYGYTFGSGTRLTVV.

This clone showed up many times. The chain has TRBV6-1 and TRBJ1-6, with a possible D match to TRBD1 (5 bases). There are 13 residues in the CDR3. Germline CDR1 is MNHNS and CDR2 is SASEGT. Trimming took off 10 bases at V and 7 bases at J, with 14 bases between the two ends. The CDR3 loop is CATRAPGNSPLHF. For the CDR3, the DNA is TGTGCCACCAGGGCTCCTGGGAATTCACCCCTCCACTTT.

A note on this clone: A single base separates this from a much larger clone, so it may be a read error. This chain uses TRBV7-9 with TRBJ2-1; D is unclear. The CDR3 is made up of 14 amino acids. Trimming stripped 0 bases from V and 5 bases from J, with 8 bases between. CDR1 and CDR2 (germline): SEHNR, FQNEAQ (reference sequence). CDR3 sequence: CASSLALGNNEQFF. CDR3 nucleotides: TGTGCCAGCAGCTTAGCGCTAGGGAACAATGAGCAGTTCTTC.

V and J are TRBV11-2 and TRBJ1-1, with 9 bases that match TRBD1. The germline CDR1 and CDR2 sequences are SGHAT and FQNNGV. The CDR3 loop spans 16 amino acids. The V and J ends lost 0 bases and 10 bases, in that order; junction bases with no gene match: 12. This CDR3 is CASSLDRVTGGFGAFF. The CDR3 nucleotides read TGTGCCAGCAGCTTAGATCGGGTGACAGGGGGATTTGGAGCTTTCTTT.

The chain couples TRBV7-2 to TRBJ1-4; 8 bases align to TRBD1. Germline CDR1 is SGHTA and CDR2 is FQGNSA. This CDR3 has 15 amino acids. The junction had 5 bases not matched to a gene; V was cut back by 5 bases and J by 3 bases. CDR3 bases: TGTGCCAGCAGCGCCCAGGGGGCGGCTAATGAAAAACTGTTTTTT. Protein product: CASSAQGAANEKLFF.

CDR3 protein: CASSLAALVNYGYTF. CDR3 sequence (DNA): TGTGCCAGCAGTTTAGCGGCCCTGGTCAACTATGGCTACACCTTC. The chain couples TRBV28 to TRBJ1-2, with D unclear. V shed 2 bases and J shed 2 bases, with 12 bases lying between them. Germline assignment: CDR1 MDHEN and CDR2 SYDVKM. The CDR3 sequence is 15 residues long.

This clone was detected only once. CDR3 loop: CASSLGPGEGKLFF. CDR3 in DNA: TGCGCCAGCAGCTTAGGGCCAGGGGAGGGAAAACTGTTTTTT. The V and J genes are TRBV5-1 and TRBJ1-4; TRBD1 is a possible D gene (6 bases). The germline V gene encodes CDR1 SGHRS and CDR2 YFSETQ. V lost 2 bases, J lost 10 bases, and 15 bases lay in between. The CDR3 consists of 14 residues.

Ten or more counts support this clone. CDR3 sequence (DNA): TGTGCCAGCAGCTTGGTATCGTGGGGGGGGACAGATACGCAGTATTTT. It yields the protein CASSLVSWGGTDTQYF. V usage is TRBV5-4 and J usage is TRBJ2-3; 7 nucleotides line up with TRBD2. The CDR3 has 16 amino acids. Per the germline V gene, CDR1 is SGHNT and CDR2 is YYREEE (reference sequence). V lost 0 bases to trimming and J lost 3 bases; unmatched junction nucleotides: 7.

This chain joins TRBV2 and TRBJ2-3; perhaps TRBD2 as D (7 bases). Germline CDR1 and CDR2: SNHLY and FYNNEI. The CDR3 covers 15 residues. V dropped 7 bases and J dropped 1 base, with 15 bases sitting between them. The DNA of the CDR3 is TGTGCCAGCAACTGGGGGGGGCGAGGCACAGATACGCAGTATTTT. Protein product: CASNWGGRGTDTQYF.

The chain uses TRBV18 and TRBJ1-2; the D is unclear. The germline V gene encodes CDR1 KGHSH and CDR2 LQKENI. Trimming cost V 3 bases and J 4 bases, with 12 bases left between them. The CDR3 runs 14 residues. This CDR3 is CASSPGTASYGYTF. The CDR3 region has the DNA TGTGCCAGCTCACCGGGAACAGCTAGCTATGGCTACACCTTC.

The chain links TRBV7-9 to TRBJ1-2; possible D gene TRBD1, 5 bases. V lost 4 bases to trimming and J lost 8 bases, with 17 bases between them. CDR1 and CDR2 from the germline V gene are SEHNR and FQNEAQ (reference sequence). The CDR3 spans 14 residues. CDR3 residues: CASSSPSGGGGYTF. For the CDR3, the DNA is TGTGCCAGCAGCTCCCCGTCGGGCGGGGGAGGCTACACCTTC.